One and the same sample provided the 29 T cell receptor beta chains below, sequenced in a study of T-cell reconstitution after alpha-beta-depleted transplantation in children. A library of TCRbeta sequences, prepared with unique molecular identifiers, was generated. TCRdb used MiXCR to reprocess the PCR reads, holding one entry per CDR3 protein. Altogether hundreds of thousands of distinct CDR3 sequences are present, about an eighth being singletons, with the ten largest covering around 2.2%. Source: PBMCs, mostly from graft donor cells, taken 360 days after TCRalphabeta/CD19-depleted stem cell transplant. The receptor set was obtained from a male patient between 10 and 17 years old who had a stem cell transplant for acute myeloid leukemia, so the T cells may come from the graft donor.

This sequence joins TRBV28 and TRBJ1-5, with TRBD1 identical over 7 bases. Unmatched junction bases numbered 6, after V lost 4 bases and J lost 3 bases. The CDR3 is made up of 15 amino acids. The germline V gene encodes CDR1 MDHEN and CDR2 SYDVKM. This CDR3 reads CASSSDRAFNQPQHF. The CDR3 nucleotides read TGTGCCAGCAGTTCCGACAGGGCTTTCAATCAGCCCCAGCATTTT. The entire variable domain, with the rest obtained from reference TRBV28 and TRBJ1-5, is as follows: DVKVTQSSRYLVKRTGEKVFLECVQDMDHENMFWYRQDPGLGLRLIYFSYDVKMKEKGDIPEGYSVSREKKERFSLILESASTNQTSMYLCASSSDRAFNQPQHFGDGTRLSIL.

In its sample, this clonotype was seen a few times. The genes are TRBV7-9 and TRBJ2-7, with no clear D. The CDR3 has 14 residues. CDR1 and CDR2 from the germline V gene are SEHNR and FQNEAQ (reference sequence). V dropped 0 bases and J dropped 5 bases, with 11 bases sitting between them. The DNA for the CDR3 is TGTGCCAGCAGCTTAGCGTCCCCGTTAAACGAGCAGTACTTC. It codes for CASSLASPLNEQYF.

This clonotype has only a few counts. CDR3 protein: CASSTEMNTEAFF. DNA for the CDR3: TGCGCCAGCAGCACAGAAATGAACACTGAAGCTTTCTTT. The gene calls are TRBV5-1 and TRBJ1-1; D gene uncertain. Trimming shortened V by 4 bases and J by 0 bases, and 7 bases separated the two germline ends. The CDR3 is 13 residues long. Germline V gene sequence: CDR1 SGHRS, CDR2 YFSETQ. Complete variable domain (other parts from reference TRBV5-1 and TRBJ1-1): KAGVTQTPRYLIKTRGQQVTLSCSPISGHRSVSWYQQTPGQGLQFLFEYFSETQRNKGNFPGRFSGRQFSNSRSEMNVSTLELGDSALYLCASSTEMNTEAFFGQGTRLTVV.

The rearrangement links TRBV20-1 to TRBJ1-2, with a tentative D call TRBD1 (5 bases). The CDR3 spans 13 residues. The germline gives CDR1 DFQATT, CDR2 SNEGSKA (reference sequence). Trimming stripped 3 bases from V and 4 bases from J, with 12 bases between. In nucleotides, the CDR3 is TGCAGTGCTAGCACTCAGGGAGTCTATGGCTACACCTTC. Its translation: CSASTQGVYGYTF.

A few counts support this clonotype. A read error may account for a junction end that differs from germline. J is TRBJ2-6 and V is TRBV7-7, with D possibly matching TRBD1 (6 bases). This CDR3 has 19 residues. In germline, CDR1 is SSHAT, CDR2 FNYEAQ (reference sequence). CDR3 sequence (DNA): TGTGCTAGCAGCTTCCAAAAACGTAACGACAGGCCTGGGGCCAACGTCCTGACTTTC. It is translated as CASSFQKRNDRPGANVLTF.

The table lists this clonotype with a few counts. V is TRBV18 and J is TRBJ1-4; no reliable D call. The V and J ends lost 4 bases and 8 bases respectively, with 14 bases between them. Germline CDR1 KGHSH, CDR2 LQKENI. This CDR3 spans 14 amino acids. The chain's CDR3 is CASSRAGYQEKLFF. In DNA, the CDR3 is TGTGCCAGCTCACGTGCGGGGTACCAGGAAAAACTGTTTTTT.

The CDR3, as DNA: TGTGCCAGCAGTTACCGGAAGAGCTCCTACAATGAGCAGTTCTTC. Its protein is CASSYRKSSYNEQFF. The V and J genes are TRBV6-2 or TRBV6-3 and TRBJ2-1; D is unresolved. V was shortened by 2 bases and J by 0 bases, with 8 bases between the two germline ends. The CDR3 runs to 15 residues. Germline V lookup: CDR1 MNHEY, CDR2 SVGEGT.

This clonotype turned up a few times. Here the CDR3 DNA reads TGTGCCAGCAGTGACTTGCCCCCCACAGATCAACCGAATTACGAGCAGTACTTC. It yields the protein CASSDLPPTDQPNYEQYF. The chain employs TRBV25-1 and TRBJ2-7; the D is unclear. V lost 3 bases and J 4 bases, leaving 25 bases between the germline ends. CDR3 length: 18 amino acids. Germline V CDR1 and CDR2: MGHDK, SYGVNS.

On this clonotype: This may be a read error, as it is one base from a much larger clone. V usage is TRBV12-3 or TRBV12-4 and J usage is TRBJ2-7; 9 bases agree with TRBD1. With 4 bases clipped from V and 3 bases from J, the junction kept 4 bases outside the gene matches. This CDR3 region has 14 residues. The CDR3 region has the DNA TGTGCCAGCAGTTCCCGGACAGGGGTCTACGAGCAGTACTTC. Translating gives CASSSRTGVYEQYF.

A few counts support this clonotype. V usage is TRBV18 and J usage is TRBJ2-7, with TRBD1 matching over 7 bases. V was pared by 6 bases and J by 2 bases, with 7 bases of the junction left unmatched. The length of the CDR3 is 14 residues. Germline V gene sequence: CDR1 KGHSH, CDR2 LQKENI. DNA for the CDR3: TGTGCCAGCTCCGTGGGACAGCAAACCTACGAGCAGTACTTC. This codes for CASSVGQQTYEQYF.

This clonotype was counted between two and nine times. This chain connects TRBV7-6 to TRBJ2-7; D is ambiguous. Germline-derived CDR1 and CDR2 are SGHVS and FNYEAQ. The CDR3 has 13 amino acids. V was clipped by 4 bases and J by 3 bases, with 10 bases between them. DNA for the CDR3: TGTGCCAGCAGCTCCGTGCGAGACTACGAGCAGTACTTC. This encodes CASSSVRDYEQYF.

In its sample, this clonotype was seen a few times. CDR3 in amino acids: CASSQDFGEQYF. CDR3 in DNA: TGTGCCAGCAGCCAAGATTTTGGAGAGCAGTACTTC. The V call is TRBV4-2, the J call TRBJ2-7; no reliable D call. Germline CDR1 is LGHNA and CDR2 is YNFKEQ. The CDR3 runs 12 residues. Trimming left V 0 bases short and J 7 bases short, with 7 bases between.

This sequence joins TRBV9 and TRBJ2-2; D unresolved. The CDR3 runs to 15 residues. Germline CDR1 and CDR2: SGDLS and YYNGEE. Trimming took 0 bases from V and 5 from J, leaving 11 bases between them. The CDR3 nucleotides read TGTGCCAGCAGCGTAGAAATAGCCGGAACCGGGGAGCTGTTTTTT. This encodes CASSVEIAGTGELFF.

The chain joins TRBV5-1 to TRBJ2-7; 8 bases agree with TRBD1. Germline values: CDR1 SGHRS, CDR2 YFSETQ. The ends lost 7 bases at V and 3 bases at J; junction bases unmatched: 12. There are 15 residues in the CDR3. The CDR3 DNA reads TGCGCCAGCGGACAGGGTGGCGCATTAGGCTACGAGCAGTACTTC. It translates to CASGQGGALGYEQYF.

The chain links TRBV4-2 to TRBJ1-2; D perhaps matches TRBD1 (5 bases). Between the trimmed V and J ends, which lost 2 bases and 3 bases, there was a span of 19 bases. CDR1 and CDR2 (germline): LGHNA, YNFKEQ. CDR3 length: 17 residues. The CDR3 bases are TGTGCCAGCAGCCAACCCCTCGATATACGGGGGTACTATGGCTACACCTTC. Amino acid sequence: CASSQPLDIRGYYGYTF.

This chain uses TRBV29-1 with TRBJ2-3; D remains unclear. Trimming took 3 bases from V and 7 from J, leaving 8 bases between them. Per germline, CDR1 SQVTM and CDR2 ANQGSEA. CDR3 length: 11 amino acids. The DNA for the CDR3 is TGCAGCGTTGACAGCTCTCATACGCAGTATTTT. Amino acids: CSVDSSHTQYF.

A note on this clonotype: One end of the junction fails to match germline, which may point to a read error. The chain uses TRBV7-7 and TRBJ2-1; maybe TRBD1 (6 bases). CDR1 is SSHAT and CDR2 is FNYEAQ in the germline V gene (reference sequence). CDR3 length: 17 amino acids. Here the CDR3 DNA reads TGTGCTAGCAGCTTAGGTTCGCCAGCGCTCAGGGGAAATGAGCAGTTCTTC. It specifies CASSLGSPALRGNEQFF.

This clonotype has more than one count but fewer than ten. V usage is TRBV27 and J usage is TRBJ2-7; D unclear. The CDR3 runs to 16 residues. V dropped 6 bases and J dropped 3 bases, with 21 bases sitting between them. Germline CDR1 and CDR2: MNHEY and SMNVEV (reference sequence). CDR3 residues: CASSRIRPGVSYEQYF. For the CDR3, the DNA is TGTGCCAGCAGCCGAATCAGACCTGGGGTGAGCTACGAGCAGTACTTC.

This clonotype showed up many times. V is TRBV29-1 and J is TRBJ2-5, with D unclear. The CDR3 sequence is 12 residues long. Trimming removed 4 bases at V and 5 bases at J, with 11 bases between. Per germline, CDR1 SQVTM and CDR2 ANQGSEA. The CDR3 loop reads CSVVWGRETQYF. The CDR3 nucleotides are TGCAGCGTTGTCTGGGGTCGGGAGACCCAGTACTTC.

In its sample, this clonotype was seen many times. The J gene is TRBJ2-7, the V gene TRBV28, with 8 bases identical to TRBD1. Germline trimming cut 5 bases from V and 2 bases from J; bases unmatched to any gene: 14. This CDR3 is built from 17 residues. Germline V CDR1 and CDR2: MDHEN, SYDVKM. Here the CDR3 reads CASSPQDGQGIPYEQYF. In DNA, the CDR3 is TGTGCCAGCAGTCCCCAAGACGGACAGGGTATCCCCTACGAGCAGTACTTC.

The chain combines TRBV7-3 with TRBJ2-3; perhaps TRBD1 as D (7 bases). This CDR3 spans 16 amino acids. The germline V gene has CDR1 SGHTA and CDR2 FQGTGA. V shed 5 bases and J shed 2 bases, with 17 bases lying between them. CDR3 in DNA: TGTGCCAGCAGCATGCTATCAGGGGGGAACACAGATACGCAGTATTTT. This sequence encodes CASSMLSGGNTDTQYF.

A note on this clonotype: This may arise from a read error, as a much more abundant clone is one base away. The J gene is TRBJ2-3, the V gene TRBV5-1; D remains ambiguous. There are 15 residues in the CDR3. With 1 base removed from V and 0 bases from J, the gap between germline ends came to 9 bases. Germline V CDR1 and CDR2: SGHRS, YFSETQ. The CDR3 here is CASSLRRISTDTQYF. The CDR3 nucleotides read TGCGCCAGCAGCTTGAGACGGATTAGCACAGATACGCAGTATTTT.

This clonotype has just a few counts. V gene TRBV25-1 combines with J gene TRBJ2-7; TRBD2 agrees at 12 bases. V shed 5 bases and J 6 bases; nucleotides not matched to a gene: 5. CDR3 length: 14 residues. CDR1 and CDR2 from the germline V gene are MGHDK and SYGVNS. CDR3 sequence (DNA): TGTGCCAGCAGTCGTGGACTAGCGGGACTCGAGCAGTACTTC. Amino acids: CASSRGLAGLEQYF.

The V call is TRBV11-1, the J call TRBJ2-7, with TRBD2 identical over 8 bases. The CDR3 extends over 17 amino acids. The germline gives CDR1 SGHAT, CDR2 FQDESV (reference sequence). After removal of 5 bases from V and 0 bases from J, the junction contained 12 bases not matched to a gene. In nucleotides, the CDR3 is TGTGCCAGCAGCCCATCGGGAGGGGATCGGAGCTCCTACGAGCAGTACTTC. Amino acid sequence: CASSPSGGDRSSYEQYF. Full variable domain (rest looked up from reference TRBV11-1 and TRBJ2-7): EAEVAQSPRYKITEKSQAVAFWCDPISGHATLYWYRQILGQGPELLVQFQDESVVDDSQLPKDRFSAERLKGVDSTLKIQPAELGDSAMYLCASSPSGGDRSSYEQYFGPGTRLTVT.

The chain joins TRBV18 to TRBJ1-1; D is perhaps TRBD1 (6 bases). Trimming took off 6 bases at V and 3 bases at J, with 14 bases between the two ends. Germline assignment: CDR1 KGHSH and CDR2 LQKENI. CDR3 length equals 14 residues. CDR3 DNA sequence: TGTGCCAGCTCCCTATATAGGGGGGACACTGAAGCTTTCTTT. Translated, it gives CASSLYRGDTEAFF.

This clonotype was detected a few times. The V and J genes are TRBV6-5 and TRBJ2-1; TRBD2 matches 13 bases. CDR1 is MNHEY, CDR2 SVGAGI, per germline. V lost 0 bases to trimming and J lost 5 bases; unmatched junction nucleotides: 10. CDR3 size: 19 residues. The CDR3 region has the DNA TGTGCCAGCAGTTACTCGAGACCCCGGACTAGCGGGAGTAACAATGAGCAGTTCTTC. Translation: CASSYSRPRTSGSNNEQFF.

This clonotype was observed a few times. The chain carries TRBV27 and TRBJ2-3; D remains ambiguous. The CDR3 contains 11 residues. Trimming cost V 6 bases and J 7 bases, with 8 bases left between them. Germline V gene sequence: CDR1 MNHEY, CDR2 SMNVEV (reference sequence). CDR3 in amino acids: CASRLTHTQYF. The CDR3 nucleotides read TGTGCCAGCAGGCTCACGCATACGCAGTATTTT.

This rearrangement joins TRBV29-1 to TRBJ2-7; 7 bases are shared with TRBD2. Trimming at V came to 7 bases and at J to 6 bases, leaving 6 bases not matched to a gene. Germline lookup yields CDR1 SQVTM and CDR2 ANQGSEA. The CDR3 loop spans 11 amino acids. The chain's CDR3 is CSAPSGGEQYF. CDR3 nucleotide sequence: TGCAGCGCACCTTCGGGGGGCGAGCAGTACTTC.

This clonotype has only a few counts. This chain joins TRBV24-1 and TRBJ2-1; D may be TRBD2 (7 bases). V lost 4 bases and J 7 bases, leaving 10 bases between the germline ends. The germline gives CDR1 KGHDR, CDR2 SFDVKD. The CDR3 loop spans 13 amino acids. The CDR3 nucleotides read TGTGCCACCAGTGAGGGGGGGCTTAATGAGCAGTTCTTC. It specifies CATSEGGLNEQFF.